These 9 T cell receptor beta chains originate from one sample sequenced in a study of OX40 agonist ivuxolimab in advanced cancers. Clones were sequenced by immunoSEQ multiplex PCR, and TCRdb holds only the in-frame ones, with some missing. The repertoire holds around 79,000 clones, with around nine tenths as singletons. The sequencing used CD4+ or CD8+ T cells sorted from blood, collected in a trial of the OX40 agonist ivuxolimab. The receptors shown here come from an adult with an advanced solid tumor such as melanoma, head and neck, liver or kidney cancer.

This chain uses TRBV5-6 with TRBJ2-1; D possibly corresponds to TRBD2 (5 bases). Germline assignment: CDR1 SGHDT and CDR2 YYEEEE. The V gene lost 5 bases and the J gene lost 3 bases, with 9 bases spanning the gap. The CDR3 extends over 13 amino acids. This CDR3 is CASSPRGYNEQFF. In DNA, the CDR3 is TGTGCCAGCAGTCCCCGGGGCTACAATGAGCAGTTCTTC. Full variable domain (missing parts from reference TRBV5-6 and TRBJ2-1): DAGVTQSPTHLIKTRGQQVTLRCSPKSGHDTVSWYQQALGQGPQFIFQYYEEEERQRGNFPDRFSGHQFPNYSSELNVNALLLGDSALYLCASSPRGYNEQFFGPGTRLTVL.

The V call is TRBV4-3, the J call TRBJ2-2; 7 bases map to TRBD1. Trimming cost V 3 bases and J 6 bases; bases outside gene matches: 4. CDR1 and CDR2 (germline): LGHNA, YSLEER. The CDR3 runs to 14 residues. CDR3 residues: CASSQRQGSGELFF. The CDR3 coding sequence is TGCGCCAGCAGCCAGAGACAGGGATCCGGGGAGCTGTTTTTT.

This chain connects TRBV5-1 to TRBJ1-2; D perhaps matches TRBD1 (5 bases). The CDR3 spans 14 residues. The germline V and J ends were trimmed by 4 bases and 3 bases, with 13 bases remaining between them. The germline gives CDR1 SGHRS, CDR2 YFSETQ. This chain's CDR3 is CASSQEWGDYGYTF. For the CDR3, the DNA is TGCGCCAGCAGCCAAGAATGGGGGGACTATGGCTACACCTTC.

The rearrangement joins TRBV6-1 to TRBJ1-6; D ambiguous. Germline-derived CDR1 and CDR2 are MNHNS and SASEGT. V was shortened by 7 bases and J by 6 bases, with 16 bases between the two germline ends. The CDR3 is 15 residues long. For the CDR3, the DNA is TGTGCCAGCACCCCCCAGGATCGGGGTAATTCACCCCTCCACTTT. It specifies CASTPQDRGNSPLHF.

This chain connects TRBV19 to TRBJ2-6; TRBD2 might be the D (5 bases). The CDR3 has 16 amino acids. Trimming removed 3 bases at V and 1 base at J, with 10 bases between. Germline CDR1 LNHDA, CDR2 SQIVND (reference sequence). The CDR3 loop is CASSIEGGSGANVLTF. In nucleotides, the CDR3 is TGTGCCAGTAGTATCGAGGGTGGATCTGGGGCCAACGTCCTGACTTTC.

The V call is TRBV6-6, the J call TRBJ1-1; 12 positions agree with TRBD1. The CDR3 loop spans 13 amino acids. With V trimmed by 6 bases and J by 8 bases, 4 bases remained unmatched. Germline CDR1 MNHNY, CDR2 SVGAGI (reference sequence). Written as DNA, the CDR3 is TGTGCCAGCAGACCCGGGACAGGGGGCGAAGCTTTCTTT. Translating gives CASRPGTGGEAFF.

This clone was found a few times. V gene TRBV6-5 combines with J gene TRBJ1-1; D is ambiguous. V lost 5 bases and J 6 bases, leaving 19 bases between the germline ends. The germline CDR1 and CDR2 sequences are MNHEY and SVGAGI. The CDR3 is 15 residues long. CDR3 region: CASSPLGGIGSEAFF. The CDR3 DNA is TGTGCCAGCAGTCCTCTAGGAGGGATAGGATCTGAAGCTTTCTTT.

J is TRBJ1-1 and V is TRBV7-9; 7 bases map to TRBD1. This CDR3 is built from 15 residues. The V gene end was trimmed by 5 bases and the J gene end by 0 bases; junction bases not matched to a gene: 6. CDR1 is SEHNR and CDR2 is FQNEAQ in the germline V gene (reference sequence). CDR3 bases: TGTGCCAGCAGCAGCCGGGACAGTTTGAACACTGAAGCTTTCTTT. The encoded protein is CASSSRDSLNTEAFF.

Sample share makes this clone medium-sized. V gene TRBV5-6 combines with J gene TRBJ1-5; D unresolved. There are 13 residues in the CDR3. The germline CDR1 and CDR2 sequences are SGHDT and YYEEEE. Trimming pared 0 bases from V and 2 bases from J, leaving 3 bases between. CDR3 bases: TGTGCCAGCAGCTTGGACGGCAATCAGCCCCAGCATTTT. Translated, it gives CASSLDGNQPQHF. Looking up the rest from reference TRBV5-6 and TRBJ1-5 gives the full variable domain: DAGVTQSPTHLIKTRGQQVTLRCSPKSGHDTVSWYQQALGQGPQFIFQYYEEEERQRGNFPDRFSGHQFPNYSSELNVNALLLGDSALYLCASSLDGNQPQHFGDGTRLSIL.